A selection of T cell receptor beta chains follows, all from one sample in a study of T-cell memory formation after mild COVID-19. TCRdb reanalysed the 5' RACE reads using MiXCR and keeps one entry per CDR3 protein. Of about 400,000 distinct CDR3 sequences listed, roughly a quarter were seen once; the top ten hold 10% to 15%. The specimen sequenced was PBMCs or a T cell subset sorted from them (not recorded which). These receptors came from an adult woman who had mild COVID-19 (a few samples of this study predate the infection). Cell type and time point are not known. The CDR3 runs from the conserved cysteine through the conserved F or W. The D gene is left open where the match is weak. Some rows have no size entry. The others give once, few or many, or a class for an expanded clone.

j_call	d_call	v_call	clone_size	cdr3_aa	cdr3_nt
TRBJ2-5	-	TRBV7-2	-	CASSLGQKYQETQYF	TGTGCCAGCAGCTTAGGGCAGAAGTACCAAGAGACCCAGTACTTC
TRBJ2-6	TRBD1	TRBV7-2	-	CASSRAGGGANVLTF	TGTGCCAGCAGCAGGGCAGGGGGAGGGGCCAACGTCCTGACTTTC
TRBJ2-5	-	TRBV7-6	-	CASSPNTSPVYQETQYF	TGTGCCAGCAGCCCGAATACTAGCCCAGTGTACCAAGAGACCCAGTACTTC
TRBJ1-6	-	TRBV7-6	-	CASSRSPVSTGSYNSPLHF	TGTGCCAGCAGCCGAAGTCCAGTCTCCACTGGGTCCTATAATTCACCCCTCCACTTT
TRBJ2-3	-	TRBV20-1	-	CSATQWGGTDTQYF	TGCAGTGCTACCCAATGGGGTGGCACAGATACGCAGTATTTT
TRBJ2-7	TRBD1	TRBV9	-	CASSATGTGENEQYF	TGTGCCAGCAGCGCTACCGGGACAGGGGAGAACGAGCAGTACTTC
TRBJ1-1	-	TRBV12-3/TRBV12-4	-	CASSRRGRSYTESFF	TGTGCCAGCAGTAGAAGGGGCCGCAGTTACACTGAATCTTTCTTT
TRBJ2-1	-	TRBV5-5	few	CASSLGREMYNEQFF	TGTGCCAGCAGCTTGGGCCGGGAGATGTACAATGAGCAGTTCTTC
TRBJ2-3	TRBD2	TRBV11-3	-	CASSPPGLAPRTDTQYF	TGTGCCAGCAGCCCACCGGGACTAGCTCCTCGCACAGATACGCAGTATTTT
TRBJ2-7	TRBD1	TRBV13	-	CASSLTGVGDEQYF	TGTGCCAGCAGCTTGACAGGGGTAGGAGACGAGCAGTACTTC
TRBJ2-1	-	TRBV20-1	few	CSARDPVGNEQFF	TGCAGTGCTCGAGACCCGGTTGGGAATGAGCAGTTCTTC
TRBJ2-7	TRBD1	TRBV5-4	-	CASSMDRDYEQYF	TGTGCCAGCAGCATGGACAGGGACTACGAGCAGTACTTC
TRBJ2-5	-	TRBV27	-	CASSYSQGPGAETQYF	TGTGCCAGCAGCTACAGCCAGGGGCCGGGGGCAGAGACCCAGTACTTC
TRBJ2-7	TRBD1	TRBV4-2	-	CASSPKGQSSYEQYF	TGTGCCAGCAGCCCAAAGGGACAGAGCTCCTACGAGCAGTACTTC
TRBJ2-3	TRBD2	TRBV20-1	few	CSATGTTASTDTQYF	TGCAGTGCTACGGGGACTACGGCTAGCACAGATACGCAGTATTTT
TRBJ1-1	-	TRBV20-1	many	CSARDLLATEAFF	TGCAGTGCTAGAGATCTGCTCGCCACTGAAGCTTTCTTT
TRBJ2-7	-	TRBV3-1	many	CASSQGLPYEQYF	TGTGCCAGCAGCCAGGGACTTCCCTACGAGCAGTACTTC
TRBJ2-1	-	TRBV7-3	-	CASSLTGERGNEQFF	TGTGCCAGCAGCTTAACGGGGGAGAGGGGTAATGAGCAGTTCTTC
TRBJ2-1	-	TRBV10-3	-	CAISEPGNEQFF	TGTGCCATCAGTGAGCCAGGAAATGAGCAGTTCTTC
TRBJ2-7	TRBD1	TRBV5-8	few	CASSLTGGAPYEQYF	TGTGCCAGCAGCCTGACAGGGGGCGCTCCCTACGAGCAGTACTTC
TRBJ2-5	TRBD2	TRBV6-6	-	CASTLASGKETQYF	TGTGCCAGCACCCTAGCTAGCGGGAAGGAGACCCAGTACTTC
TRBJ2-5	-	TRBV30	-	CAWSVPGTKTQYF	TGTGCCTGGAGTGTACCCGGGACGAAGACCCAGTACTTC